This T cell receptor beta chain was retrieved from a study of OX40 agonist ivuxolimab in advanced cancers. Notes on the research overall: Ivuxolimab was an agonistic, fully human IgG2 monoclonal antibody directed against OX40 (CD134), a costimulatory receptor. Intravenous ivuxolimab was administered to patients every 2 weeks at six dose levels: 0.01, 0.1, 0.3, 1.5, 3 and 10 mg/kg. Of the roughly 52 dose-escalation patients, hepatocellular carcinoma was present in approximately 20, melanoma in roughly 15, renal cell carcinoma in 9 and head and neck cancer in 9. The dose-escalation cohort was about 86% male with a mean age of roughly 60 years, ranging from about 23 to 85. Patients were allowed to have had prior anti-PD-1, anti-PD-L1 or anti-CTLA-4 therapy, and approximately 41% of the dose-escalation patients had previously received checkpoint inhibitors. Three dose-escalation patients achieved partial responses, one with hepatocellular carcinoma and two with cutaneous melanoma. The purpose of peripheral TCRbeta sequencing was to test whether ivuxolimab changed TCR sequence diversity and led to clonal T-cell expansion. The paper describes the monotherapy dose-escalation part (N of about 52 patients) of the phase I trial of ivuxolimab.

The trial excluded patients who had a history of autoimmune disease or were on systemic immunosuppression. Peripheral blood for TCR sequencing was drawn from every dose cohort at baseline, at cycle 4 day 1 and at cycle 7 day 1. Samples were obtained from an open-label, multicenter, first-in-human phase I dose-escalation trial of ivuxolimab. The trial enrolled adults with locally advanced or metastatic head and neck squamous cell, hepatocellular, melanoma or renal cell carcinoma. Before TCR sequencing, CD4+ T cells and CD8+ T cells from peripheral blood were sorted into separate populations. Genomic DNA was isolated from the sorted cells so that the TCRbeta CDR3 region could be sequenced. The immunoSEQ Assay was used for sequencing of TCRbeta CDR3 regions. This immuneACCESS table, as held by TCRdb, lists in-frame sequences with V and J called but not all clones. Of the missing ones, under half trace to an unresolved V gene in checked studies; the others have no known cause. The sample records some 31,000 clones, over 60% of which are singletons. 20% to 25% of the sample lies in the top ten.

The germline V gene provides CDR1 SNHLY and CDR2 FYNNEI. There are 13 amino acids in the CDR3, from cysteine to phenylalanine inclusive. The retained sequence is limited to the CDR3, 39 bases, with the frame set at the first base. General findings and caveats noted by the study authors: At doses from 0.1 to 3.0 mg/kg, clonal expansion was seen in both CD4+ and CD8+ blood T cells between baseline and week 6. After ivuxolimab, CD8+ T cells had more expanded clones than CD4+ T cells on average. In partial responders in the 0.1-3.0 mg/kg groups, normalized peripheral clonal expansion was found to be among the lowest, especially among CD8+ T cells. Which antigens the clonally expanded peripheral T cells were specific for was not determined. Low levels of normalized T-cell clonal expansion were also seen in some patients who did not respond.

This clone has just one count. Its antigen remains unidentified. No much larger clone exists at a distance of one base, and base qualities are not known. The rearrangement combines TRBV2 with TRBJ2-5; TRBD1 is possibly the D segment (5 matching bases). The end of the DNA fits TRBJ2-7 better, so the J call may be wrong. The sequences come from CD4+ or CD8+ T cells sorted from blood, collected in a trial of the OX40 agonist ivuxolimab. The TCR sequence derives from an adult with an advanced solid tumor such as melanoma, head and neck, liver or kidney cancer. The DNA is TGTGCCAGCAGGACAGTCGGAGCCTACGAGCAGTACTTC. Its protein reads: CASRTVGAYEQYF.